Below, 32 T cell receptor beta chains from the same sample are listed, as sequenced in a study of regulatory T cells in long-lasting Graves disease. Time point noted: persistent/refractory GD, antithyroid drugs over 5 years with positive TRAb. PBMC-extracted RNA yielded the TCR library. In building TCR beta libraries, iRepertoire HTBI primers were used together with Arm-PCR of CDR3 regions. TCRdb redid the calling of the multiplex PCR reads with MiXCR, one entry per CDR3 protein. The table shows 600,000 to 850,000 distinct CDR3 sequences, with about 30% occurring only once. This specimen consisted of peripheral blood mononuclear cells (PBMCs), obtained when the disease was refractory, from a patient treated with antithyroid drugs. The receptor set was obtained from a female donor with Graves disease.

The gene calls are TRBV19 and TRBJ1-6; D is unresolved. The CDR3 has 13 residues. Trimming cost V 6 bases and J 7 bases, with 10 bases left between them. Germline CDR1 reads LNHDA; CDR2 reads SQIVND (reference sequence). As DNA, the CDR3 is TGTGCCAGTAGGGGCACAATCAATTCACCCCTCCACTTT. Translation gives CASRGTINSPLHF.

This clonotype came up a few times. In nucleotides, the CDR3 is TGTGCCAGCAGGACTACGGTGAACTATGGCTACACCTTC. Its protein is CASRTTVNYGYTF. V is TRBV6-1 and J is TRBJ1-2; no clear D. V lost 6 bases and J lost 2, with 10 bases in between. The CDR3 is 13 amino acids. Germline CDR1 MNHNS, CDR2 SASEGT.

The V gene is TRBV10-1, the J gene TRBJ2-2; tentatively, D is TRBD1 (6 bases). This CDR3 has 16 amino acids. Germline CDR1 reads WNHNN; CDR2 reads SYGVQD (reference sequence). Trimming left V 2 bases short and J 2 bases short, with 12 bases between. The CDR3 sequence is CASSEGGQGNTGELFF. CDR3 DNA: TGCGCCAGCAGTGAGGGGGGCCAGGGAAACACCGGGGAGCTGTTTTTT.

The V gene is TRBV20-1, the J gene TRBJ2-7; 11 nucleotides agree with TRBD2. Germline V gene lookup returns CDR1 DFQATT and CDR2 SNEGSKA (reference sequence). With V trimmed by 1 base and J by 2 bases, 10 bases remained unmatched. The CDR3 spans 17 residues. Here the CDR3 DNA reads TGCAGTGCTAGAGGGGTTGGGACTAGCGGATCGACCTACGAGCAGTACTTC. It translates to CSARGVGTSGSTYEQYF.

The chain carries TRBV29-1 and TRBJ1-2; D unresolved. Trimming removed 4 bases from V and 6 bases from J, with 6 bases in between. Germline V CDR1 and CDR2: SQVTM, ANQGSEA. The CDR3 covers 10 residues. The CDR3 DNA follows: TGCAGCGTTGTCTGGGATGGCTACACCTTC. Its protein is CSVVWDGYTF.

This clonotype was recorded a few times. At one end the junction does not follow the germline gene, possibly because of a read error. J is TRBJ2-5 and V is TRBV7-2, with D possibly being TRBD2 (5 bases). Per germline, CDR1 SGHTA and CDR2 FQGNSA. CDR3 length: 14 amino acids. The CDR3 nucleotides read TGTGCCAGCAGCTTAAGCCCACTTGTAAGCGGCGGGTTCTTC. Its translation: CASSLSPLVSGGFF.

This clonotype was observed a handful of times. The rearrangement joins TRBV12-3 or TRBV12-4 to TRBJ2-5, with D tentatively TRBD1 (6 bases). Trimming shortened V by 5 bases and J by 5 bases, and 18 bases separated the two germline ends. The CDR3 loop spans 15 amino acids. DNA of the CDR3: TGTGCCAGCAGTCAACTCTCAGGGGTCGGGGAGACCCAGTACTTC. Translation gives CASSQLSGVGETQYF.

The genes are TRBV7-9 and TRBJ2-7; D gene unclear. The CDR3 sequence is 14 residues long. The V end was cut by 5 bases, the J end by 4 bases, with 15 bases between. Germline lookup yields CDR1 SEHNR and CDR2 FQNEAQ (reference sequence). CDR3 residues: CASSTPVAAYEQYF. In nucleotides, the CDR3 is TGTGCCAGCAGCACCCCTGTGGCAGCGTACGAGCAGTACTTC.

This clonotype was observed at least ten times. V is TRBV11-2 and J is TRBJ2-5; 8 nucleotides agree with TRBD2. The V and J ends lost 4 bases and 0 bases, in that order; junction bases with no gene match: 7. The CDR3 extends over 16 amino acids. Germline-derived CDR1 and CDR2 are SGHAT and FQNNGV. CDR3 sequence (DNA): TGTGCCAGCAGCTCGATCGGACTAGCAGACCAAGAGACCCAGTACTTC. It codes for CASSSIGLADQETQYF.

This clonotype was seen at least ten times. V and J are TRBV2 and TRBJ1-2, with unresolved D. Germline V gene data show CDR1 as SNHLY and CDR2 as FYNNEI. The CDR3 has 15 amino acids. Trimming stripped 6 bases from V and 7 bases from J, with 21 bases between. The CDR3 protein is CASREDGPHLPGYTF. For the CDR3, the DNA is TGTGCCAGCAGGGAGGACGGACCACATTTACCTGGCTACACCTTC.

In DNA form, the CDR3 reads TGTGCCAGTAGTATCCCGGCGGGACAGCCGTATAGAAGCAATCAGCCCCAGCATTTT. This encodes CASSIPAGQPYRSNQPQHF. The V gene is TRBV19, the J gene TRBJ1-5; 7 bases fit TRBD1. The germline V gene encodes CDR1 LNHDA and CDR2 SQIVND (reference sequence). V lost 3 bases and J lost 1; bases outside the gene matches: 15. The CDR3 has 19 residues.

The V gene is TRBV11-2, the J gene TRBJ1-2, with D hard to call. The CDR3 runs 15 residues. Germline CDR1 is SGHAT and CDR2 is FQNNGV. Trimming cost V 5 bases and J 2 bases, with 15 bases left between them. CDR3 in DNA: TGTGCCAGCAGCCCTCAGCCGCGCGCCAACTATGGCTACACCTTC. The encoded protein is CASSPQPRANYGYTF. Variable domain in full (rest from reference TRBV11-2 and TRBJ1-2): EAGVAQSPRYKIIEKRQSVAFWCNPISGHATLYWYQQILGQGPKLLIQFQNNGVVDDSQLPKDRFSAERLKGVDSTLKIQPAKLEDSAVYLCASSPQPRANYGYTFGSGTRLTVV.

This clonotype showed up just a few times. This sequence joins TRBV28 and TRBJ1-5; 7 bases fit TRBD1. Per germline, CDR1 MDHEN and CDR2 SYDVKM. The trim removed 6 bases at V and 9 bases at J, leaving 14 bases unmatched. CDR3 length equals 15 residues. CDR3 coding DNA: TGTGCCAGCAGCTCCCGGACAGGTGGTGGATCGCCCCAGCATTTT. Protein product: CASSSRTGGGSPQHF. The full variable domain, in which reference TRBV28 and TRBJ1-5 provide the parts outside the CDR3, is DVKVTQSSRYLVKRTGEKVFLECVQDMDHENMFWYRQDPGLGLRLIYFSYDVKMKEKGDIPEGYSVSREKKERFSLILESASTNQTSMYLCASSSRTGGGSPQHFGDGTRLSIL.

This clonotype was seen ten or more times. V is TRBV20-1 and J is TRBJ2-5; 10 bases map to TRBD2. Trimming took 0 bases from V and 5 from J; bases not matched to a gene: 15. This CDR3 has 18 residues. Germline V gene data show CDR1 as DFQATT and CDR2 as SNEGSKA (reference sequence). CDR3: CSARDLLGLAERGETQYF. CDR3 sequence (DNA): TGCAGTGCTAGAGATCTTCTTGGACTAGCGGAGCGCGGGGAGACCCAGTACTTC.

This chain joins TRBV2 and TRBJ2-2, with 7 bases aligning to TRBD2. This CDR3 is 16 amino acids long. CDR1 and CDR2 (germline): SNHLY, FYNNEI. J gave up 2 bases and V 3 bases, and 6 bases lay outside the gene matches. CDR3 coding DNA: TGTGCCAGCAGTGAGTTAGGCGGGAGCAACACCGGGGAGCTGTTTTTT. Its translation: CASSELGGSNTGELFF.

This clonotype occurred a few times. This chain joins TRBV9 and TRBJ1-1, with 8 bases that match TRBD1. Germline assignment: CDR1 SGDLS and CDR2 YYNGEE. Germline trimming cut 0 bases from V and 0 bases from J; bases unmatched to any gene: 7. The CDR3 has 17 amino acids. The chain's CDR3 is CASSVDPAQGVNTEAFF. The CDR3 region has the DNA TGTGCCAGCAGCGTAGACCCTGCACAGGGGGTGAACACTGAAGCTTTCTTT.

The chain joins TRBV4-1 to TRBJ2-5; tentative D call: TRBD2 (5 bases). Germline V CDR1 and CDR2: MGHRA, YSYEKL. V was pared by 4 bases and J by 5 bases, with 11 bases between. The length of the CDR3 is 13 residues. The CDR3 spells CASSPYTGETQYF. The DNA for the CDR3 is TGCGCCAGCAGCCCATACACGGGGGAGACCCAGTACTTC.

The table lists this clonotype with a few counts. The rearrangement joins TRBV5-1 to TRBJ1-1; no firm D call. Germline CDR1 SGHRS, CDR2 YFSETQ. The CDR3 contains 17 residues. The V end was cut by 0 bases, the J end by 0 bases, with 15 bases between. In DNA form, the CDR3 reads TGCGCCAGCAGCTTGGGACGGATGTCCATGATGAACACTGAAGCTTTCTTT. Amino acid sequence: CASSLGRMSMMNTEAFF.

The rearrangement links TRBV5-1 to TRBJ1-2, with a weak D call TRBD1 (6 bases). This CDR3 region has 13 residues. Trimming left V 3 bases short and J 8 bases short, with 14 bases between. In germline, CDR1 is SGHRS, CDR2 YFSETQ. CDR3 region: CASSSTGRRGYTF. As DNA, the CDR3 is TGCGCCAGCAGCTCAACAGGGCGCCGGGGCTACACCTTC.

This clonotype has a handful of counts. The V gene is TRBV11-2, the J gene TRBJ2-5; 13 positions match TRBD2. V lost 4 bases and J lost 1; bases outside the gene matches: 6. The CDR3 is made up of 17 amino acids. Germline V gene sequence: CDR1 SGHAT, CDR2 FQNNGV. The CDR3: CASSSGTSGTGQETQYF. For the CDR3, the DNA is TGTGCCAGCAGCTCGGGGACTAGCGGGACCGGCCAAGAGACCCAGTACTTC.

This chain links TRBV10-3 with TRBJ1-5; 7 positions agree with TRBD1. Germline CDR1 ENHRY, CDR2 SYGVKD. The CDR3 has 14 residues. J gave up 2 bases and V 6 bases, and 4 bases lay outside the gene matches. The CDR3 bases are TGTGCCATCAGCCCGGACAGGCGCAATCAGCCCCAGCATTTT. Translated, it gives CAISPDRRNQPQHF.

This clonotype was seen at least ten times. This sequence joins TRBV7-2 and TRBJ2-5; TRBD2 matches 11 bases. Germline V gene data show CDR1 as SGHTA and CDR2 as FQGNSA. The V gene end was trimmed by 0 bases and the J gene end by 4 bases; junction bases not matched to a gene: 1. This CDR3 comprises 15 residues. CDR3 DNA: TGTGCCAGCAGCTTAGCCGGGACTAGCGGAGAGACCCAGTACTTC. Translated: CASSLAGTSGETQYF.

The chain is built from TRBV29-1 and TRBJ2-7, with 7 bases matching TRBD1. V lost 1 base, J lost 3 bases, and 3 bases stayed unmatched. The CDR3 covers 13 residues. Germline V lookup: CDR1 SQVTM, CDR2 ANQGSEA. The CDR3 loop reads CSVEGTGLYEQYF. Written as DNA, the CDR3 is TGCAGCGTTGAAGGGACAGGACTCTACGAGCAGTACTTC.

This clonotype was detected many times. The chain joins TRBV28 to TRBJ1-2; weak D call: TRBD1 (6 bases). Germline CDR1 reads MDHEN; CDR2 reads SYDVKM. The CDR3 has 14 residues. V was pared by 2 bases and J by 0 bases, with 7 bases between. CDR3 sequence (DNA): TGTGCCAGCAGTTTACCAGGGGCTAACTATGGCTACACCTTC. Its translation: CASSLPGANYGYTF.

Concerning this clonotype itself: This may stem from a read error, because a much larger clone lies one nucleotide away. The CDR3 reads CASSLAAGSYEQHF. The CDR3 coding sequence is TGTGCCAGCAGCTTAGCGGCCGGCAGCTACGAGCAGCACTTC. V usage is TRBV7-2 and J usage is TRBJ2-7; D not resolved. The CDR3 is 14 residues long. From germline, CDR1 is SGHTA and CDR2 FQGNSA.

This chain joins TRBV20-1 and TRBJ1-1; D uncertain. The germline gives CDR1 DFQATT, CDR2 SNEGSKA (reference sequence). The CDR3 spans 13 residues. This CDR3 is CRPQGGLNTEAFF. In nucleotides, the CDR3 is TGCAGACCTCAAGGTGGCTTAAACACTGAAGCTTTCTTT.

The chain has TRBV2 and TRBJ1-2, with TRBD1 matching over 7 bases. Germline CDR1 and CDR2: SNHLY and FYNNEI. Trimming took 1 base from V and 7 from J; bases not matched to a gene: 0. This CDR3 spans 12 amino acids. This CDR3 is CASSEDRGGYTF. DNA of the CDR3: TGTGCCAGCAGTGAAGACAGGGGTGGCTACACCTTC.

A remark on this clonotype: This may arise from a read error, as a much more abundant clone is one base away. The rearrangement links TRBV2 to TRBJ1-5; no clear D. Per germline, CDR1 SNHLY and CDR2 FYNNEI. V was shortened by 6 bases and J by 5 bases, with 14 bases between the two germline ends. The CDR3 loop spans 14 amino acids. The CDR3 sequence: CASRMDGRDQPQHF. CDR3 DNA: TGTGCCAGCAGAATGGACGGTAGGGATCAGCCCCAGCATTTT. The entire variable domain, with the rest obtained from reference TRBV2 and TRBJ1-5, is as follows: EPEVTQTPSHQVTQMGQEVILRCVPISNHLYFYWYRQILGQKVEFLVSFYNNEISEKSEIFDDQFSVERPDGSNFTLKIRSTKLEDSAMYFCASRMDGRDQPQHFGDGTRLSIL.

This chain links TRBV19 with TRBJ1-1, with D uncertain. The CDR3 extends over 12 amino acids. CDR1 LNHDA and CDR2 SQIVND come from the germline V gene (reference sequence). V was shortened by 3 bases and J by 3 bases, with 5 bases between the two germline ends. The DNA of the CDR3 is TGTGCCAGTAGTATGAGGGACACTGAAGCTTTCTTT. This translates into CASSMRDTEAFF.

This clonotype has a count of ten or more. The chain combines TRBV6-1 with TRBJ1-1; tentative D call: TRBD1 (6 bases). Trimming left V 2 bases short and J 6 bases short, with 10 bases between. CDR3 length: 13 amino acids. The germline V gene has CDR1 MNHNS and CDR2 SASEGT. For the CDR3, the DNA is TGTGCCAGCAGTGAAAAGGGGGGGTCTGAAGCTTTCTTT. Translated: CASSEKGGSEAFF.

This chain uses TRBV6-1 with TRBJ1-5, with a possible D match to TRBD1 (6 bases). Looked up from germline, CDR1 is MNHNS and CDR2 is SASEGT. CDR3 length equals 14 residues. V was shortened by 6 bases and J by 5 bases, with 14 bases between the two germline ends. The chain's CDR3 is CASRIAGDYQPQHF. The CDR3 coding sequence is TGTGCCAGCAGGATCGCAGGGGACTATCAGCCCCAGCATTTT.

In its sample, this clonotype was seen once. The chain uses TRBV7-9 and TRBJ1-1; no reliable D call. Germline loops: CDR1 SEHNR, CDR2 FQNEAQ (reference sequence). V was cut by 5 bases and J by 3 bases, with 7 bases left in between. This CDR3 region has 12 residues. Here the CDR3 reads CASSTAYTEAFF. CDR3 nucleotide sequence: TGTGCCAGCAGCACCGCGTACACTGAAGCTTTCTTT.